Listed below are T cell receptor beta chains from one sample, sequenced in a study of cytomegalovirus exposure and HLA in healthy donors. Assay: immunoSEQ multiplex PCR; the TCRdb copy retains only in-frame clones and omits some. The repertoire consists of about 160,000 clones, with around 78% occurring once and the leading ten covering 6.5% to 9%. The sequenced sample was PBMCs. The receptors derive from a woman in her forties in good health and CMV-seropositive. Each CDR3 is given with its conserved first and last residue. Fields, in order: V gene, D gene, clone size, J gene, CDR3 DNA, CDR3 protein. A D gene is named only where the DNA matches it firmly. For some rows the clone size is stated as once, few or many, or as a class when expanded; others skip it.

v_call: TRBV29-1; d_call: -; clone_size: -; j_call: TRBJ1-2; cdr3_nt: TGCAGCGTTGGTGCGGGGGTCTATGGCTACACCTTC; cdr3_aa: CSVGAGVYGYTF
v_call: TRBV7-9; d_call: -; clone_size: -; j_call: TRBJ2-5; cdr3_nt: TGTTCCAGCAGCTCCTCGGGGAGTCAAGAGACCCAGTACTTC; cdr3_aa: CSSSSSGSQETQYF
v_call: TRBV5-1; d_call: TRBD2; clone_size: once; j_call: TRBJ2-2; cdr3_nt: TGCGCCAGCAGCTTTACCGGGACTAGTGATACCGGGGAGCTGTTTTTT; cdr3_aa: CASSFTGTSDTGELFF
v_call: TRBV6-5; d_call: -; clone_size: -; j_call: TRBJ1-3; cdr3_nt: TGTGCCACGGGGGAGCTGGGCTCTGGAAACACCATATATTTT; cdr3_aa: CATGELGSGNTIYF
v_call: TRBV7-9; d_call: TRBD2; clone_size: once; j_call: TRBJ2-3; cdr3_nt: TGTTCCAGCAGCTCTAGCGGGGGGCCAAGCACAGATACGCAGTATTTT; cdr3_aa: CSSSSSGGPSTDTQYF
v_call: TRBV19; d_call: TRBD2; clone_size: -; j_call: TRBJ2-1; cdr3_nt: TGTGCCAGTAGTCCCATAGCGGGGGGGTTCCACAATGAGCAGTTCTTC; cdr3_aa: CASSPIAGGFHNEQFF
v_call: TRBV7-2; d_call: TRBD1; clone_size: -; j_call: TRBJ1-5; cdr3_nt: TGTGCCAGCAGCTTAGAAGGGACAGGGAATCAGCCCCAGCATTTT; cdr3_aa: CASSLEGTGNQPQHF
v_call: TRBV6-5; d_call: TRBD1; clone_size: -; j_call: TRBJ1-2; cdr3_nt: TGTGCCAGCAGTTCTACAGGGGACTATGGCTACACCTTC; cdr3_aa: CASSSTGDYGYTF
v_call: TRBV13; d_call: -; clone_size: -; j_call: TRBJ1-4; cdr3_nt: TGTGCCAGCAGCTTGGCGGTCCCGGATGAAAAACTGTTTTTT; cdr3_aa: CASSLAVPDEKLFF
v_call: TRBV5-1; d_call: -; clone_size: -; j_call: TRBJ2-7; cdr3_nt: TGCGCCAGCAGCTTGGCCGGGGGGCTTCTCTCCTACGAGCAGTACTTC; cdr3_aa: CASSLAGGLLSYEQYF
v_call: TRBV27; d_call: -; clone_size: -; j_call: TRBJ1-6; cdr3_nt: TGTGCCAGCAGAAGTCCGGGGTCCCGGGAGCCCCTCCACTTT; cdr3_aa: CASRSPGSREPLHF
v_call: TRBV19; d_call: TRBD2; clone_size: -; j_call: TRBJ2-1; cdr3_nt: TGTGCCAGTAGTACCGGACTAGCGGGGTTCCGCGATGAGCAGTTCTTC; cdr3_aa: CASSTGLAGFRDEQFF
v_call: TRBV15; d_call: TRBD1; clone_size: few; j_call: TRBJ1-6; cdr3_nt: TGTGCCACCAGCAGCCTCAGACAGGGAGGCAATTCACCCCTCCACTTT; cdr3_aa: CATSSLRQGGNSPLHF
v_call: TRBV10-3; d_call: TRBD1; clone_size: few; j_call: TRBJ1-2; cdr3_nt: TGTGCCATCAGTGAGTCGAGGAACAGGGGGTATGGCTACACCTTC; cdr3_aa: CAISESRNRGYGYTF
v_call: TRBV11-1; d_call: TRBD2; clone_size: -; j_call: TRBJ2-5; cdr3_nt: TGTGCCAGCAGCCCTACGGGGCGGGGGGGCCAAGAGACCCAGTACTTC; cdr3_aa: CASSPTGRGGQETQYF
v_call: TRBV11-1; d_call: TRBD1; clone_size: -; j_call: TRBJ1-3; cdr3_nt: TGTGCCAGCAGCCACCCCCGGACAGGGGGAAACACCATATATTTT; cdr3_aa: CASSHPRTGGNTIYF
v_call: TRBV19; d_call: -; clone_size: -; j_call: TRBJ1-4; cdr3_nt: TGTGCCAGTAGTATGGGTCAGGCAGCTAATGAAAAACTGTTTTTT; cdr3_aa: CASSMGQAANEKLFF
v_call: TRBV7-3; d_call: -; clone_size: -; j_call: TRBJ2-1; cdr3_nt: TGTGCCAGCAGCGTGACAGGGAATAGGGGGGCCTCCTACAATGAGCAGTTCTTC; cdr3_aa: CASSVTGNRGASYNEQFF
v_call: TRBV19; d_call: TRBD1; clone_size: -; j_call: TRBJ1-5; cdr3_nt: TGTGCCAGTAGTCTGGGACAGGTCGGGAGCAATCAGCCCCAGCATTTT; cdr3_aa: CASSLGQVGSNQPQHF
v_call: TRBV7-9; d_call: TRBD1; clone_size: -; j_call: TRBJ1-1; cdr3_nt: TGTTCCAGCAGCAGGACAGGGGACACTGAAGCTTTCTTT; cdr3_aa: CSSSRTGDTEAFF
v_call: TRBV6-1; d_call: -; clone_size: -; j_call: TRBJ1-1; cdr3_nt: TGTGCCAGTCGGAACACTGAAGCTTTCTTT; cdr3_aa: CASRNTEAFF
v_call: TRBV11-3; d_call: TRBD1; clone_size: -; j_call: TRBJ2-7; cdr3_nt: TGTGCCAGCAGCTTATCAGGTGGACAGGCCTCCTACGAGCAGTACTTC; cdr3_aa: CASSLSGGQASYEQYF
v_call: TRBV7-9; d_call: TRBD1; clone_size: -; j_call: TRBJ2-3; cdr3_nt: TGTTCCAGCAACTCGGACAGGTCCACAGATACGCAGTATTTT; cdr3_aa: CSSNSDRSTDTQYF
v_call: TRBV5-1; d_call: TRBD1; clone_size: -; j_call: TRBJ1-2; cdr3_nt: TGCGCCAGCAGCCCCTCCGGGGACAGGGGAGGCTATGGCTACACCTTC; cdr3_aa: CASSPSGDRGGYGYTF
v_call: TRBV6-5; d_call: TRBD1; clone_size: -; j_call: TRBJ1-2; cdr3_nt: TGTGCCAGCAGTTCCGGGACAGGGGATGGCTACACCTTC; cdr3_aa: CASSSGTGDGYTF
v_call: TRBV6-1; d_call: TRBD1; clone_size: -; j_call: TRBJ1-3; cdr3_nt: TGTGCCAGCAGTCCACAGGGGTTTTCTGGAAACACCATATATTTT; cdr3_aa: CASSPQGFSGNTIYF
v_call: TRBV18; d_call: TRBD1; clone_size: -; j_call: TRBJ1-1; cdr3_nt: TGTGCCAGCTCACTCTATCGGACAGGGGAGGGCACTGAAGCTTTCTTT; cdr3_aa: CASSLYRTGEGTEAFF
v_call: TRBV7-9; d_call: TRBD1; clone_size: -; j_call: TRBJ1-2; cdr3_nt: TGTGCCAGCACCGTCTTCCCGGGACAGGGGGCGCAGGGCTACACCTTC; cdr3_aa: CASTVFPGQGAQGYTF
v_call: TRBV5-1; d_call: TRBD2; clone_size: -; j_call: TRBJ2-2; cdr3_nt: TGCGCCAGCAGGGTTGGACTAGCGGTGAACACCGGGGAGCTGTTTTTT; cdr3_aa: CASRVGLAVNTGELFF
v_call: TRBV28; d_call: -; clone_size: -; j_call: TRBJ1-6; cdr3_nt: TGTGCCAGCAGTACGATTAGATCGGAATTGTACTATTCCCTCCACTTT; cdr3_aa: CASSTIRSELYYSLHF
v_call: TRBV5-1; d_call: TRBD1; clone_size: once; j_call: TRBJ1-2; cdr3_nt: TGCGCCAGCAGCCCGGAGGGACAGGGGGCCAGGGTTTATGGCTACACCTTC; cdr3_aa: CASSPEGQGARVYGYTF
v_call: TRBV6-1; d_call: -; clone_size: -; j_call: TRBJ2-1; cdr3_nt: TGTGCCAGCAGTGAAGCGGACTCCCCTAGGAGTGAGCAGTTCTTC; cdr3_aa: CASSEADSPRSEQFF
v_call: TRBV4-1; d_call: TRBD2; clone_size: -; j_call: TRBJ2-2; cdr3_nt: TGCGCCAGCAGCCACCCCGGGGGGAAATCGAACACCGGGGAGCTGTTTTTT; cdr3_aa: CASSHPGGKSNTGELFF
v_call: TRBV7-9; d_call: TRBD2; clone_size: -; j_call: TRBJ2-1; cdr3_nt: TGTGCCAGCAGCTTAGCGAGACTAGCGGGGGTCAATGAGCAGTTCTTC; cdr3_aa: CASSLARLAGVNEQFF
v_call: TRBV2; d_call: -; clone_size: -; j_call: TRBJ1-2; cdr3_nt: TGTGCCAGCAGTGTCGGACAGTTGTATGGCTACACCTTC; cdr3_aa: CASSVGQLYGYTF
v_call: TRBV6-5; d_call: TRBD1; clone_size: -; j_call: TRBJ2-7; cdr3_nt: TGTGCCAGCAGTTATGGGATTTCGACAGGGAGCGAGCAGTACTTC; cdr3_aa: CASSYGISTGSEQYF
v_call: TRBV27; d_call: -; clone_size: -; j_call: TRBJ1-2; cdr3_nt: TGTGCCAGCAGAGGGGTAAGGCGGAACGGCTACACCTTC; cdr3_aa: CASRGVRRNGYTF
v_call: TRBV19; d_call: TRBD2; clone_size: -; j_call: TRBJ2-3; cdr3_nt: TGTGCCAGTAAGAGGACTAGCGTCACAGATACGCAGTATTTT; cdr3_aa: CASKRTSVTDTQYF
v_call: TRBV7-8; d_call: TRBD2; clone_size: -; j_call: TRBJ2-1; cdr3_nt: TGTGCCAGCAGCCCCACGCGGCTAGCGGGGGGTAGTGAGCAGTTCTTC; cdr3_aa: CASSPTRLAGGSEQFF
v_call: TRBV30; d_call: TRBD1; clone_size: -; j_call: TRBJ2-2; cdr3_nt: TGTGCCTGGAGCACAGGGACAGCGAACACCGGGGAGCTGTTTTTT; cdr3_aa: CAWSTGTANTGELFF
v_call: TRBV30; d_call: -; clone_size: few; j_call: TRBJ2-7; cdr3_nt: TGTGCACTCGTAGTTAGTCACTCCTACGAGCAGTACTTC; cdr3_aa: CALVVSHSYEQYF